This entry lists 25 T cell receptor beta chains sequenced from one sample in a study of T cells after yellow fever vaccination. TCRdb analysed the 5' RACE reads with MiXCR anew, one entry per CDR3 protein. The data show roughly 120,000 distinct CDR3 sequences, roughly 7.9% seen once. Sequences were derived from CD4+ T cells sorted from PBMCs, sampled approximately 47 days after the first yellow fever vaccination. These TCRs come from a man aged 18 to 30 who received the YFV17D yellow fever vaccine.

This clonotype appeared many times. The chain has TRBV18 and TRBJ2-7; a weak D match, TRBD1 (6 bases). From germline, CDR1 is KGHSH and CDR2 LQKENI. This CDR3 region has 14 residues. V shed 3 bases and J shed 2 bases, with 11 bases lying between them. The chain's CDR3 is CASSPRQGTYEQYV. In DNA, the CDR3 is TGTGCCAGCTCACCGCGGCAGGGGACCTACGAGCAGTACGTC.

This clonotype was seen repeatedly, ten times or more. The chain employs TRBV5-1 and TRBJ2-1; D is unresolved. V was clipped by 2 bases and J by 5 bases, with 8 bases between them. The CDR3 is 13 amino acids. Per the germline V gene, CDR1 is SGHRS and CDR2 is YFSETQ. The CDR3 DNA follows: TGCGCCAGCAGCTTTGCGAGGCACAATGAGCAGTTCTTC. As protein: CASSFARHNEQFF. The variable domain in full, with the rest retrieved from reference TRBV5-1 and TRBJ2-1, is KAGVTQTPRYLIKTRGQQVTLSCSPISGHRSVSWYQQTPGQGLQFLFEYFSETQRNKGNFPGRFSGRQFSNSRSEMNVSTLELGDSALYLCASSFARHNEQFFGPGTRLTVL.

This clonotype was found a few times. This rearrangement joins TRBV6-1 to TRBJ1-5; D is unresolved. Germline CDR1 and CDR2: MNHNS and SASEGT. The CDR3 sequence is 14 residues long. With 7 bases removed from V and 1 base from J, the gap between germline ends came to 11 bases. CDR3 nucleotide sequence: TGTGCCAGCAAACGGTCGAGAAGCAATCAGCCCCAGCATTTT. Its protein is CASKRSRSNQPQHF.

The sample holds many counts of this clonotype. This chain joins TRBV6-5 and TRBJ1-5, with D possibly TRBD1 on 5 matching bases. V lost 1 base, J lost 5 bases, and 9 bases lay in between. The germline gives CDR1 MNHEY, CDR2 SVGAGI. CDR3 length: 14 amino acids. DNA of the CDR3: TGTGCCAGCAGTTACTTCGGGGCTGATCAGCCCCAGCATTTT. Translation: CASSYFGADQPQHF.

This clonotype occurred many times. The CDR3 here is CASNWRGGLSVYEQYF. CDR3 DNA sequence: TGTGCCAGCAACTGGCGGGGGGGCCTGTCTGTCTACGAGCAGTACTTC. The genes are TRBV11-2 and TRBJ2-7; 9 bases match TRBD2. The CDR3 contains 16 residues. Germline V gene lookup returns CDR1 SGHAT and CDR2 FQNNGV. J lost 3 bases, V lost 7 bases, and 13 bases had no gene match.

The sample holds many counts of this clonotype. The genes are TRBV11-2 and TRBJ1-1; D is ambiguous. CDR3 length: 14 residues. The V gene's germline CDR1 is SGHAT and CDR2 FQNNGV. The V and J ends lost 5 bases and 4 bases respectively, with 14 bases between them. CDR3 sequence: CASSGRETGTEAFF. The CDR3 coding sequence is TGTGCCAGCAGCGGCCGGGAGACCGGCACTGAAGCTTTCTTT. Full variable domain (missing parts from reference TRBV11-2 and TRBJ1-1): EAGVAQSPRYKIIEKRQSVAFWCNPISGHATLYWYQQILGQGPKLLIQFQNNGVVDDSQLPKDRFSAERLKGVDSTLKIQPAKLEDSAVYLCASSGRETGTEAFFGQGTRLTVV.

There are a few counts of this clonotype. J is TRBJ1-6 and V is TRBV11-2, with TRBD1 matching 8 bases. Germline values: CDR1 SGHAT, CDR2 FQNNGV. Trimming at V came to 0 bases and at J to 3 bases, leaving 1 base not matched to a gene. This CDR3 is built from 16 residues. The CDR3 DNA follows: TGTGCCAGCAGCTTAGAAGGGACAGGCTATAATTCACCCCTCCACTTT. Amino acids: CASSLEGTGYNSPLHF.

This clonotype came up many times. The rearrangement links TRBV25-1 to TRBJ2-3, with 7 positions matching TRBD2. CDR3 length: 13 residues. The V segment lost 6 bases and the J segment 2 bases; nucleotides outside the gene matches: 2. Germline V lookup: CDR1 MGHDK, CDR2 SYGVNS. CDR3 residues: CASRGGNTDTQYF. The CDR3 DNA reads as TGTGCCAGCAGGGGGGGGAACACAGATACGCAGTATTTT.

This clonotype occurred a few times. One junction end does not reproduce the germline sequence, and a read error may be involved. The CDR3 DNA follows: TGCTGTGCTAGTCACCCCTACGCGGGGGCCGGAGATACGCAGTATTTT. Protein product: CCASHPYAGAGDTQYF. This chain connects TRBV20-1 to TRBJ2-3, with D tentatively TRBD2 (7 bases). The CDR3 length is 16 residues. Germline assignment: CDR1 DFQATT and CDR2 SNEGSKA (reference sequence).

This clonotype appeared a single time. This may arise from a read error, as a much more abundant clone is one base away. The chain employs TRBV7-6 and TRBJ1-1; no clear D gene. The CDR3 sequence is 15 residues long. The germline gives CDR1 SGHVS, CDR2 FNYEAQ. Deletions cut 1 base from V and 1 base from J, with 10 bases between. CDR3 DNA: TGTGCCAGCAGCTTAGTCTCACACGGGAACACTGAAGCTTTCTTT. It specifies CASSLVSHGNTEAFF.

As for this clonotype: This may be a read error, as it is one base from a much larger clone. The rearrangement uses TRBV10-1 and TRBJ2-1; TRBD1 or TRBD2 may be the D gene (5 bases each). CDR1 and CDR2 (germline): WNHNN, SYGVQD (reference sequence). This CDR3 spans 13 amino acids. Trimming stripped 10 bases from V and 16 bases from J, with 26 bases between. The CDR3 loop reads CATSSAPGTRLFF. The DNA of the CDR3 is TGCGCCACCTCGTCGGCCCCTGGGACCCGATTATTCTTC.

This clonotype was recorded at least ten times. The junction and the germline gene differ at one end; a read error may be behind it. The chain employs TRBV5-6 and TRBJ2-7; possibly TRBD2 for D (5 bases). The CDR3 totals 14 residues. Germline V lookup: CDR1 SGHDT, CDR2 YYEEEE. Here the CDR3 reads CASSLGRNVYEQYF. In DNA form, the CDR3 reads TGTGCCAGCAGTTTGGGGAGAAACGTTTACGAGCAGTACTTC.

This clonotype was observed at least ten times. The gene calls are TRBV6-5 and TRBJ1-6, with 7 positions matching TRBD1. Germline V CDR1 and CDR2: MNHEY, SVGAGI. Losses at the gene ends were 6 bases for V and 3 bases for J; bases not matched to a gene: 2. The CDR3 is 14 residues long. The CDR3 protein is CASSRDSYNSPLHF. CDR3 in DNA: TGTGCCAGCAGCAGGGACAGCTATAATTCACCCCTCCACTTT.

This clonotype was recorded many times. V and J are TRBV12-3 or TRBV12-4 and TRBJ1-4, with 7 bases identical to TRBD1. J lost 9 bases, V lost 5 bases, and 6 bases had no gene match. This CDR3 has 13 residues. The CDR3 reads CASSLGTAQKLFF. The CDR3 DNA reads TGTGCCAGCAGTCTCGGGACAGCCCAAAAACTGTTTTTT.

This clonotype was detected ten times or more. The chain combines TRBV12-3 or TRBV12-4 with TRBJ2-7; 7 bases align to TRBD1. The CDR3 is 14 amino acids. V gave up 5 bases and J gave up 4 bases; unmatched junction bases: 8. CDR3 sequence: CASSVQWDSYEQYF. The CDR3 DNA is TGTGCCAGCAGTGTCCAGTGGGACAGTTACGAGCAGTACTTC.

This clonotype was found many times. The CDR3 loop reads CASSPGHQETQYF. The CDR3 nucleotides read TGCGCCAGCAGCCCGGGACACCAAGAGACCCAGTACTTC. This chain links TRBV5-1 with TRBJ2-5; D tentatively fits TRBD1 or TRBD2 (5 bases each). Germline V gene data show CDR1 as SGHRS and CDR2 as YFSETQ. The CDR3 has 13 amino acids. The V end lost 4 bases, the J end lost 0 bases, and 7 bases lay between the germline ends.

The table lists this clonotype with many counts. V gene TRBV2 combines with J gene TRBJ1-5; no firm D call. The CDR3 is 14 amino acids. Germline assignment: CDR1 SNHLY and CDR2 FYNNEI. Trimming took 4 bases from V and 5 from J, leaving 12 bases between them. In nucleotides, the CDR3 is TGTGCCAGCAGTGTACGGGCCGGAGATCAGCCCCAGCATTTT. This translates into CASSVRAGDQPQHF.

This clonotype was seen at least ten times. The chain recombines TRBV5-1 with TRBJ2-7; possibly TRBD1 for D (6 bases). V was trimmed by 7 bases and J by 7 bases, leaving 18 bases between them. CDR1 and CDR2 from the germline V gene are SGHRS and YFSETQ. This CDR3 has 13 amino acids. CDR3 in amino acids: CASGRDTMSEQYV. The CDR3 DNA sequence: TGCGCCAGCGGCCGGGACACCATGTCTGAGCAGTACGTC.

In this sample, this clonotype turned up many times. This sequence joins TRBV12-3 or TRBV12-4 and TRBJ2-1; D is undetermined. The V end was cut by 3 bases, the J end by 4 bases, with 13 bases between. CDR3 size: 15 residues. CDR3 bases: TGTGCCAGCAGTTTCGCAGGATATAATTACAATGAGCAGTTCTTC. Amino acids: CASSFAGYNYNEQFF.

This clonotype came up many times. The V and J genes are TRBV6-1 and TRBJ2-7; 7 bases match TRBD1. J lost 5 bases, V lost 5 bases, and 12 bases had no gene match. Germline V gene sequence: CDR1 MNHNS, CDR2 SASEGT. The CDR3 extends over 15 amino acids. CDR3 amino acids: CASSRDRAMRDEQYF. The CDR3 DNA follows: TGTGCCAGCAGTCGGGACAGAGCTATGAGGGACGAGCAGTACTTC.

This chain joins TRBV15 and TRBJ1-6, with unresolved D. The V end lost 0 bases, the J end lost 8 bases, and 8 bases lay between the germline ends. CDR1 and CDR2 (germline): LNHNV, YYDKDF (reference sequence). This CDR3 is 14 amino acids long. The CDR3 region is CATSRDGSYSPLHF. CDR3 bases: TGTGCCACCAGCAGAGACGGAAGCTATTCACCCCTCCACTTT.

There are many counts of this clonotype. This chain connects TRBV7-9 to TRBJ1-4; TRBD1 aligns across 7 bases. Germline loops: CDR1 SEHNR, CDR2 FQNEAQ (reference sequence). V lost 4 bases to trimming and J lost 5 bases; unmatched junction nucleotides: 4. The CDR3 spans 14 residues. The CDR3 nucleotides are TGTGCCAGCAGCTCCAGGGGGTCCAATGAAAAACTGTTTTTT. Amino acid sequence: CASSSRGSNEKLFF.

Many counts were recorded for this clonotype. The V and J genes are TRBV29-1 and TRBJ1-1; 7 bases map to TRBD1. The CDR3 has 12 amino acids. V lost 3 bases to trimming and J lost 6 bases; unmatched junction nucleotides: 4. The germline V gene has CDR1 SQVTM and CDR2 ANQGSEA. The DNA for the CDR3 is TGCAGCGTTGAGAGGGGGCCGGCTGAAGCTTTCTTT. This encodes CSVERGPAEAFF.

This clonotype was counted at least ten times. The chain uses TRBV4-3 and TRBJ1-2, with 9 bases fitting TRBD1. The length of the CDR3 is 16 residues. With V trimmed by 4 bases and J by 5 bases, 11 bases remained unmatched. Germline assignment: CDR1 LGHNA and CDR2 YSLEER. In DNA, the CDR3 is TGCGCCAGCAGCCTAGGGAACAGGGGGCACGGATATGGCTACACCTTC. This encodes CASSLGNRGHGYGYTF.

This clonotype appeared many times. The CDR3 sequence: CSALRPGETQYF. CDR3 bases: TGCAGCGCCCTCCGCCCGGGGGAGACCCAGTACTTC. V usage is TRBV29-1 and J usage is TRBJ2-5; D possibly corresponds to TRBD2 (5 bases). This CDR3 is 12 amino acids long. Germline loops: CDR1 SQVTM, CDR2 ANQGSEA. Trimming cost V 7 bases and J 5 bases, with 14 bases left between them. The full variable domain, completed using reference TRBV29-1 and TRBJ2-5, is SAVISQKPSRDICQRGTSLTIQCQVDSQVTMMFWYRQQPGQSLTLIATANQGSEATYESGFVIDKFPISRPNLTFSTLTVSNMSPEDSSIYLCSALRPGETQYFGPGTRLLVL.